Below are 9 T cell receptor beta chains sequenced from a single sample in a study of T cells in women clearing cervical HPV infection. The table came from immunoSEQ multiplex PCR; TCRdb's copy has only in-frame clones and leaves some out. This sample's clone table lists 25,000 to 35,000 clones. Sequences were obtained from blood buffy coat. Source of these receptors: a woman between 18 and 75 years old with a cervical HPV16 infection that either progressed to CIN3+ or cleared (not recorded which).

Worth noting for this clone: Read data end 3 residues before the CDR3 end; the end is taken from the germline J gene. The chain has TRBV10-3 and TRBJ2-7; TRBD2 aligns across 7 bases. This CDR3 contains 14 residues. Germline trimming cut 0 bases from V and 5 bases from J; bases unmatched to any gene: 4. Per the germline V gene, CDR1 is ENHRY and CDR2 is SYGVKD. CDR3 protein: CAISESAGVHEQYF. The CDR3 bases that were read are TGTGCCATCAGTGAGTCGGCGGGGGTCCACGAG.

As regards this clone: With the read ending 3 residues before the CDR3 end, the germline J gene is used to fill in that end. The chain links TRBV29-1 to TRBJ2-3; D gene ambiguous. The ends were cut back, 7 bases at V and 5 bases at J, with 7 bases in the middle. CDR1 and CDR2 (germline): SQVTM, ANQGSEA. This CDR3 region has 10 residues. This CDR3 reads CSAIRDTQYF. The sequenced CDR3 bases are TGCAGCGCTATAAGAGATACG.

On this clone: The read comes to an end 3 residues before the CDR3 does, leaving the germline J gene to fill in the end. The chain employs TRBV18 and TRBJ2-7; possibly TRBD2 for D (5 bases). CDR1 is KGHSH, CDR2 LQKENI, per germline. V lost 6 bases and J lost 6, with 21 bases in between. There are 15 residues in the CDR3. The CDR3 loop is CASSPTGVEGSEQYF. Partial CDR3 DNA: TGTGCCAGCTCCCCTACCGGGGTGGAAGGTTCCGAG.

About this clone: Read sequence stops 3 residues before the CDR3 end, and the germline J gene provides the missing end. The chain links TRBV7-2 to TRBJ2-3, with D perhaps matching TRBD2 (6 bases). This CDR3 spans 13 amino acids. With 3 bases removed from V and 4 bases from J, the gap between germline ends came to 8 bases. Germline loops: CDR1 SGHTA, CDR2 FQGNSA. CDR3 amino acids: CASSLGLPDTQYF. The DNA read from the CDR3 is TGTGCCAGCAGCTTGGGACTTCCAGATACG. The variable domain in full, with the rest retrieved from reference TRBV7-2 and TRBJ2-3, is GAGVSQSPSNKVTEKGKDVELRCDPISGHTALYWYRQSLGQGLEFLIYFQGNSAPDKSGLPSDRFSAERTGGSVSTLTIQRTQQEDSAVYLCASSLGLPDTQYFGPGTRLTVL.

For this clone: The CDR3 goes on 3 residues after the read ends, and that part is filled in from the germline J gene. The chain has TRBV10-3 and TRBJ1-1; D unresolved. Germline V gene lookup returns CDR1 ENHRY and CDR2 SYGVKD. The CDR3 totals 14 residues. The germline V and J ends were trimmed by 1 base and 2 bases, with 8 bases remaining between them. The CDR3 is CAISEYTANTEAFF. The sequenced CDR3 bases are TGTGCCATCAGTGAGTATACAGCTAACACTGAA.

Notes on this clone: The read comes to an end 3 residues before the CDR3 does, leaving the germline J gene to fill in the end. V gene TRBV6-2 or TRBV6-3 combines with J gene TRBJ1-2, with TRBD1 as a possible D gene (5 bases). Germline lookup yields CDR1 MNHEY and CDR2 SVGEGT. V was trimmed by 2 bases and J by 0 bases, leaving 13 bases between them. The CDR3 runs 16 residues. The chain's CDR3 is CASSYQTGYANYGYTF. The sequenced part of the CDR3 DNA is TGTGCCAGCAGTTACCAAACAGGCTATGCTAACTATGGC.

CDR3 DNA (partial): TGCGCCAGCAGCTCCTCAGGGGGGACCTACAATGAG. Residues: CASSSSGGTYNE. The whole CDR3 region reads CASSSSGGTYNEQFF. V is TRBV5-1 and J is TRBJ2-1; D possibly corresponds to TRBD1 (7 bases). The CDR3 goes on 3 residues after the read ends, and that part is filled in from the germline J gene. Germline V gene lookup returns CDR1 SGHRS and CDR2 YFSETQ. Trimming took 3 bases from V and 2 from J, leaving 12 bases between them. This CDR3 has 15 amino acids.

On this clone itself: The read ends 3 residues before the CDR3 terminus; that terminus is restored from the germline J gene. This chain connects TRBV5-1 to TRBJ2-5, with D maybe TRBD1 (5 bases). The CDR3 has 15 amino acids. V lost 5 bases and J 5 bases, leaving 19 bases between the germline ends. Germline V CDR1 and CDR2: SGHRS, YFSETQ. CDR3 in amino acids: CASSRSSSAGETQYF. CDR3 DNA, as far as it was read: TGCGCCAGCAGTCGAAGCAGCTCGGCAGGGGAGACC.

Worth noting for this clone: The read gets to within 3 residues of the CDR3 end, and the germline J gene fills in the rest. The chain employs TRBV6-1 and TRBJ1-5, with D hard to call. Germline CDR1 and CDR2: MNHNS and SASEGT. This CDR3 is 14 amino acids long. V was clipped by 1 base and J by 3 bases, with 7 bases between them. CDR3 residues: CASSEVRINQPQHF. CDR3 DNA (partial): TGTGCCAGCAGTGAAGTGCGGATCAATCAGCCC.